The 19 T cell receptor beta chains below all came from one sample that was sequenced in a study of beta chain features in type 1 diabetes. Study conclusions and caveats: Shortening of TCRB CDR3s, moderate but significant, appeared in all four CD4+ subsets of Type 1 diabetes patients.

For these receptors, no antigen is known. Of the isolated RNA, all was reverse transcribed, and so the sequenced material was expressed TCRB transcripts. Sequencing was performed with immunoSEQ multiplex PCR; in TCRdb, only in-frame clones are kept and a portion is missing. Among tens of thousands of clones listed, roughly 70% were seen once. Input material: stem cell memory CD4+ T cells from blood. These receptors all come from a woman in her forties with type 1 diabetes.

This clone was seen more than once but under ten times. The CDR3 sequence is CASSPDRAINEQFF. In nucleotides, the CDR3 is TGTGCCAGCAGTCCCGACAGGGCGATCAATGAGCAGTTCTTC. The rearrangement uses TRBV2 and TRBJ2-1, with 7 bases matching TRBD1. The V gene's germline CDR1 is SNHLY and CDR2 FYNNEI. V was clipped by 5 bases and J by 6 bases; unmatched bases: 7. The CDR3 spans 14 residues.

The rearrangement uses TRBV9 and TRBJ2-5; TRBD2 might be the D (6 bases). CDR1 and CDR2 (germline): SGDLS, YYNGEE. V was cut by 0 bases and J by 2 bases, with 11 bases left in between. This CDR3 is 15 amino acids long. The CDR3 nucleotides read TGTGCCAGCAGCGTAGGTTGGGGGGAGCAAGAGACCCAGTACTTC. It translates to CASSVGWGEQETQYF.

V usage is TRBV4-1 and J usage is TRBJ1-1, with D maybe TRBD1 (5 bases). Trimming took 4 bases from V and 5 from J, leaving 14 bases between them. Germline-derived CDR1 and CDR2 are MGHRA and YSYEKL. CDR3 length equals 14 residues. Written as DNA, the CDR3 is TGCGCCAGCAGCCCTGGGAGGGGAGGAACTGAAGCTTTCTTT. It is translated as CASSPGRGGTEAFF.

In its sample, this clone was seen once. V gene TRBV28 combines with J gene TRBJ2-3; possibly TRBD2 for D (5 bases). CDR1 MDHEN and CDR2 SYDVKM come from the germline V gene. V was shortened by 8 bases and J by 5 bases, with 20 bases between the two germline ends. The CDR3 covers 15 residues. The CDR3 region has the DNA TGTGCCAGCGGGGTCGAGAGGGCGGTGGGAGATACGCAGTATTTT. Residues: CASGVERAVGDTQYF. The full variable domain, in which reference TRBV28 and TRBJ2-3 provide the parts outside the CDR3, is DVKVTQSSRYLVKRTGEKVFLECVQDMDHENMFWYRQDPGLGLRLIYFSYDVKMKEKGDIPEGYSVSREKKERFSLILESASTNQTSMYLCASGVERAVGDTQYFGPGTRLTVL.

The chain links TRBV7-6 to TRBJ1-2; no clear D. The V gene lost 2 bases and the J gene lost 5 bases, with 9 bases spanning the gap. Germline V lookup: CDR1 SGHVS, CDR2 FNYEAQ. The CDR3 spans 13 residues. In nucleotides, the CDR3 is TGTGCCAGCAGCTTAAGGAGGGATTATGGCTACACCTTC. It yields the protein CASSLRRDYGYTF.

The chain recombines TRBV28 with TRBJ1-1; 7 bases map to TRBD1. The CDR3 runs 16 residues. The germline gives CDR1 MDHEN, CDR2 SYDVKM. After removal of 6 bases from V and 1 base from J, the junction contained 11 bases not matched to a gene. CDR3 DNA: TGTGCCAGCAGGGCTGATCTGGGACAGAAGAACACTGAAGCTTTCTTT. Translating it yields CASRADLGQKNTEAFF.

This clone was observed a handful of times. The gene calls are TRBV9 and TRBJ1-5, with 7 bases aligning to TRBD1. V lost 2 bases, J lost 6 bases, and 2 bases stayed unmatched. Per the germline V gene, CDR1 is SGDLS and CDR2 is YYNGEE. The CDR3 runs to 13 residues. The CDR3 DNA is TGTGCCAGCAGCGTGACAGGGTTTCAGCCCCAGCATTTT. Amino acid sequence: CASSVTGFQPQHF.

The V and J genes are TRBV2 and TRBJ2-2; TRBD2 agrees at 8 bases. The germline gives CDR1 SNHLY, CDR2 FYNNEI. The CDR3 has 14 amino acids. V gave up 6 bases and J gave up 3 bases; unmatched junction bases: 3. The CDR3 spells CASRGLVDTGELFF. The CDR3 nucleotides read TGTGCCAGCAGGGGACTAGTGGACACCGGGGAGCTGTTTTTT.

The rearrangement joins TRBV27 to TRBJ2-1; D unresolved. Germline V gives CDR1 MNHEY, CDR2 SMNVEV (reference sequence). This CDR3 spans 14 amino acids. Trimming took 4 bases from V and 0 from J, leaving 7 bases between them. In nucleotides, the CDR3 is TGTGCCAGCAGTTCGGGTGGCTCCTACAATGAGCAGTTCTTC. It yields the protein CASSSGGSYNEQFF.

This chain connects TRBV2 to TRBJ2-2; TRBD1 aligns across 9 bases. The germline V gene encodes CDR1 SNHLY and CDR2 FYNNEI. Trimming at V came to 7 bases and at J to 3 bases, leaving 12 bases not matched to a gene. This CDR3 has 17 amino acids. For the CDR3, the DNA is TGTGCCAGCAAGGAGTATTCGGGACAGGGCTACACCGGGGAGCTGTTTTTT. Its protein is CASKEYSGQGYTGELFF.

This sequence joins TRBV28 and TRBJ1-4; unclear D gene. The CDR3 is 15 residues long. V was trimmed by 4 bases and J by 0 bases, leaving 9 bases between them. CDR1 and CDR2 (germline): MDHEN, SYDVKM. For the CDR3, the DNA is TGTGCCAGCAGTTCCCGGACTGCAACTAATGAAAAACTGTTTTTT. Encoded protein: CASSSRTATNEKLFF.

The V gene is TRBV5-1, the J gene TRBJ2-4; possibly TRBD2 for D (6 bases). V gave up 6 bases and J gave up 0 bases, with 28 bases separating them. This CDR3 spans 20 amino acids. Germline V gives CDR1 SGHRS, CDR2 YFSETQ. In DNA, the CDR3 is TGCGCCAGCAAGGTCTACTTTCTCCGGGGGTTGAAACTAGCCAAAAACATTCAGTACTTC. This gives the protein CASKVYFLRGLKLAKNIQYF.

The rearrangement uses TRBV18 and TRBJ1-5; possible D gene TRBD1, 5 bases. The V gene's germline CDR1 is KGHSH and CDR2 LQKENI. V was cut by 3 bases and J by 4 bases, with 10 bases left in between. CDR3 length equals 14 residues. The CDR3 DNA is TGTGCCAGCTCACCTGGACATTTGAATCAGCCCCAGCATTTT. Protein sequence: CASSPGHLNQPQHF. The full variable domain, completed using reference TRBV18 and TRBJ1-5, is NAGVMQNPRHLVRRRGQEARLRCSPMKGHSHVYWYRQLPEEGLKFMVYLQKENIIDESGMPKERFSAEFPKEGPSILRIQQVVRGDSAAYFCASSPGHLNQPQHFGDGTRLSIL.

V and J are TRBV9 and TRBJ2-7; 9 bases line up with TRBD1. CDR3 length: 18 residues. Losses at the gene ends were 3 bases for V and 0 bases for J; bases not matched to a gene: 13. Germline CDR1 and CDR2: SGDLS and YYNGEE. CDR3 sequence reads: CASSARPGTGISSYEQYF. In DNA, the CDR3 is TGTGCCAGCAGCGCCAGGCCCGGGACAGGGATTAGCTCCTACGAGCAGTACTTC.

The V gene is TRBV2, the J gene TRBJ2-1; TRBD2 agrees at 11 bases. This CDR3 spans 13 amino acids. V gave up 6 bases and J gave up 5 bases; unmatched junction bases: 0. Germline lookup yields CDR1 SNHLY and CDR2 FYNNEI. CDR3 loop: CASRLAGDNEQFF. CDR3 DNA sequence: TGTGCCAGCAGACTAGCGGGAGACAATGAGCAGTTCTTC. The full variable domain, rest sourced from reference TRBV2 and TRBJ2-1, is EPEVTQTPSHQVTQMGQEVILRCVPISNHLYFYWYRQILGQKVEFLVSFYNNEISEKSEIFDDQFSVERPDGSNFTLKIRSTKLEDSAMYFCASRLAGDNEQFFGPGTRLTVL.

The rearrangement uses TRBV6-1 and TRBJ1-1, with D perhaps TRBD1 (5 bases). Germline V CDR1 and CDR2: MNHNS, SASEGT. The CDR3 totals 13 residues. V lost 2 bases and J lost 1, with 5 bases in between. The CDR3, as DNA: TGTGCCAGCAGTGAACAGGGGAACACTGAAGCTTTCTTT. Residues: CASSEQGNTEAFF.

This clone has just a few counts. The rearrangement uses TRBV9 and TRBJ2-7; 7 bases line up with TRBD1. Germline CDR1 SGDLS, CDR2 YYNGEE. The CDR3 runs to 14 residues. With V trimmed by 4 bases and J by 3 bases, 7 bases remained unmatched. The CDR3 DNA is TGTGCCAGCAGCCCCTCGACAGGGCTCTACGAGCAGTACTTC. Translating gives CASSPSTGLYEQYF. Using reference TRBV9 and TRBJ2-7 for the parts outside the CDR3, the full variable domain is DSGVTQTPKHLITATGQRVTLRCSPRSGDLSVYWYQQSLDQGLQFLIQYYNGEERAKGNILERFSAQQFPDLHSELNLSSLELGDSALYFCASSPSTGLYEQYFGPGTRLTVT.

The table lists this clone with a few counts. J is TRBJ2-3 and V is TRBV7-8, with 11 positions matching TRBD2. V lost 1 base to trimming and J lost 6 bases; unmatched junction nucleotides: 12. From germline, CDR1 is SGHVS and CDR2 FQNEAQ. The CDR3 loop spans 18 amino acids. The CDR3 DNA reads TGTGCCAGCAGCTTAGGGAACCTAGCGGGAGGCTCGGGGGATACGCAGTATTTT. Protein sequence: CASSLGNLAGGSGDTQYF.

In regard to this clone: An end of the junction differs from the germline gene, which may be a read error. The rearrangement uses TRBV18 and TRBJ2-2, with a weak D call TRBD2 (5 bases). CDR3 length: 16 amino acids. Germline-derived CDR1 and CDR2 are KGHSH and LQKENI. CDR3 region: CANSPLAEGWAGELFF. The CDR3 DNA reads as TGTGCCAACTCACCACTTGCCGAGGGATGGGCCGGGGAGCTGTTTTTT.